This TCR beta chain derives from a study of blood T cells in healthy people across ages. Combining a sample-barcoded 5' primer with a J-beta primer mix, a second PCR ran for about 6 to 11 cycles. Each of the samples gave a minimum of 2.5 million paired-end reads that contained CDR3. A single record per CDR3 protein comes from TCRdb applying MiXCR to the 5' RACE reads. The sample shows under 2,000,000 distinct CDR3 sequences, just under 50% of them seen only once. Overall study results and limits: Donors of long life had a larger count of naive CD4+ cells and greater diversity than aged donors.

In its sample, this clonotype was seen a few times. Its antigen is unidentified. The source of this sequence is a middle-aged woman in good health. The material sequenced was blood.

The CDR3 spells CSARDDRGRIDEQYF. DNA for the CDR3: TGCAGTGCTAGAGATGACAGGGGGCGCATCGACGAGCAGTACTTC. The chain has TRBV20-1 and TRBJ2-7; 10 positions agree with TRBD1. J was trimmed by 5 bases and V by 0 bases; bases with no gene match: 7. CDR3 length: 15 amino acids. The germline V gene encodes CDR1 DFQATT and CDR2 SNEGSKA (reference sequence).